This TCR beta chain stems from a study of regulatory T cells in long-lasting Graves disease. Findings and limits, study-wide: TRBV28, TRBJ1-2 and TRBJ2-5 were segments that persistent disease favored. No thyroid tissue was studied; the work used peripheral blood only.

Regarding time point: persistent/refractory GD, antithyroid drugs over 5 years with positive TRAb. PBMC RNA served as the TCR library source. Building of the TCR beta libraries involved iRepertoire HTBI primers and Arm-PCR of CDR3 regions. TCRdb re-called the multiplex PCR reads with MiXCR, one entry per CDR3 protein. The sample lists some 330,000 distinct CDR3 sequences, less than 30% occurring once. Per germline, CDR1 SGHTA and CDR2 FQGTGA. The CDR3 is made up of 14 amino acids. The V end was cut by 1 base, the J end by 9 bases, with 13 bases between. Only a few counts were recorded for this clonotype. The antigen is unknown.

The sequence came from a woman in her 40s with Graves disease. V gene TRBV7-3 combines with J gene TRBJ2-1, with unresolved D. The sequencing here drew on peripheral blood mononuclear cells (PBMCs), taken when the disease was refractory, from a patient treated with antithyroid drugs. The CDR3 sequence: CASSLNRGEAEQFF. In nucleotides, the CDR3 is TGTGCCAGCAGCTTAAACCGTGGCGAGGCTGAGCAGTTCTTC. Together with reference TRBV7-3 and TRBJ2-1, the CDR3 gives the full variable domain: GAGVSQTPSNKVTEKGKYVELRCDPISGHTALYWYRQSLGQGPEFLIYFQGTGAADDSGLPNDRFFAVRPEGSVSTLKIQRTERGDSAVYLCASSLNRGEAEQFFGPGTRLTVL.